The present T cell receptor beta chain was sequenced within a study of molecular identifiers for immune sequencing clone quantification. Study observations and caveats: Over 99% of effector molecules, yet under 1% of naive-cell molecules, were held by clones above 20 RNA copies.

This clonotype occurred many times. The antigen is unknown. This CDR3 spans 15 amino acids. Trimming cost V 7 bases and J 2 bases; bases outside gene matches: 5. Germline CDR1 SNHLY, CDR2 FYNNEI. The use of previously described methods and listed TCR primers produced the bulk TCR libraries. One entry per CDR3 protein results from TCRdb running MiXCR on the PCR reads. The table has 600,000 to 650,000 distinct CDR3 sequences, just under 20% seen once. Naive CD8 libraries came from approximately 20,000 to 980,000 sorted cells with 10%, 30% or 50% RNA. This TCR was recovered from a human donor in good health. Some libraries in this study had Jurkat cell RNA spiked in. This rearrangement joins TRBV2 to TRBJ2-3; 11 nucleotides line up with TRBD2. Sequencing was done on a sample of naive CD8+ T cells from blood, with Jurkat cell RNA spiked in. Subset in this sample: FACS-sorted CD8+CD4-CCR7+CD45RA+ naive T cells. The DNA of the CDR3 is TGTGCCAGCAACACACTAGCGGGGGACACAGATACGCAGTATTTT. Protein sequence: CASNTLAGDTDTQYF.